Following are 15 T cell receptor beta chains from one sample sequenced in a study of blood T cell repertoires in COVID-19. TCRdb's copy holds only in-frame clones and misses some; the assay was immunoSEQ multiplex PCR. The repertoire holds fewer than 35,000 clones, with 87% as singletons. The source material was peripheral blood. Source of these receptors: a man aged 50-60 years with active or convalescent COVID-19.

The chain has TRBV18 and TRBJ2-1, with a weak D call TRBD1 (5 bases). Germline V lookup: CDR1 KGHSH, CDR2 LQKENI. The CDR3 is made up of 13 amino acids. V shed 4 bases and J shed 15 bases, with 19 bases lying between them. The CDR3 DNA is TGTGCCAGCTCACTCCTCAGGGCCCGGTTCGTGTTCTTC. It is translated as CASSLLRARFVFF.

The chain couples TRBV28 to TRBJ1-2; D may be TRBD1 (5 bases). This CDR3 is 16 amino acids long. The germline CDR1 and CDR2 sequences are MDHEN and SYDVKM. Trimming removed 1 base at V and 7 bases at J, with 19 bases between. CDR3 loop: CASSLFEGAGRGGYTF. The CDR3 DNA sequence: TGTGCCAGCAGTTTATTCGAGGGCGCAGGGAGGGGTGGCTACACCTTC.

The V call is TRBV11-2, the J call TRBJ2-5; 7 nucleotides line up with TRBD1. Germline lookup yields CDR1 SGHAT and CDR2 FQNNGV. The CDR3 is 14 residues long. Losses at the gene ends were 5 bases for V and 5 bases for J; bases not matched to a gene: 8. The CDR3 loop reads CASSARDSWETQYF. In nucleotides, the CDR3 is TGTGCCAGCAGCGCCCGGGACAGTTGGGAGACCCAGTACTTC.

The chain carries TRBV15 and TRBJ2-3; no reliable D call. The CDR3 covers 16 residues. The germline gives CDR1 LNHNV, CDR2 YYDKDF (reference sequence). Deletions cut 1 base from V and 2 bases from J, with 13 bases between. CDR3 residues: CATSRGLHPPTDTQYF. The CDR3 DNA reads as TGTGCCACCAGCAGAGGGTTACACCCCCCCACAGATACGCAGTATTTT.

This clone was observed a handful of times. The V call is TRBV6-2 or TRBV6-3, the J call TRBJ2-5; 7 nucleotides line up with TRBD2. The CDR3 loop spans 13 amino acids. Losses at the gene ends were 4 bases for V and 3 bases for J; bases not matched to a gene: 2. Germline V gives CDR1 MNHEY, CDR2 SVGEGT. CDR3: CASSSGRKETQYF. The CDR3 DNA sequence: TGTGCCAGCAGTTCCGGGAGGAAAGAGACCCAGTACTTC.

This chain uses TRBV10-3 with TRBJ2-1; TRBD2 matches at 11 bases. Germline CDR1 reads ENHRY; CDR2 reads SYGVKD. The CDR3 is 14 amino acids. Trimming removed 6 bases from V and 5 bases from J; junction bases left unmatched: 3. The CDR3 nucleotides are TGTGCCATCAGGCCGGGACTAGCGGACAATGAGCAGTTCTTC. Amino acids: CAIRPGLADNEQFF.

The rearrangement links TRBV28 to TRBJ2-1; 8 nucleotides line up with TRBD2. This CDR3 contains 16 residues. Germline CDR1 is MDHEN and CDR2 is SYDVKM. Trimming cost V 5 bases and J 2 bases; bases outside gene matches: 8. CDR3 amino acids: CASSRLSGRPYNEQFF. CDR3 nucleotides: TGTGCCAGCAGTCGCCTAAGCGGGAGACCCTACAATGAGCAGTTCTTC. The variable domain in full, with the rest retrieved from reference TRBV28 and TRBJ2-1, is DVKVTQSSRYLVKRTGEKVFLECVQDMDHENMFWYRQDPGLGLRLIYFSYDVKMKEKGDIPEGYSVSREKKERFSLILESASTNQTSMYLCASSRLSGRPYNEQFFGPGTRLTVL.

The chain links TRBV4-1 to TRBJ2-6; D is perhaps TRBD1 (6 bases). Trimming cost V 6 bases and J 0 bases, with 15 bases left between them. Per germline, CDR1 MGHRA and CDR2 YSYEKL. CDR3 length: 17 residues. CDR3 loop: CASRGALASSGANVLTF. CDR3 bases: TGCGCCAGCAGGGGGGCCCTTGCTTCCTCTGGGGCCAACGTCCTGACTTTC.

This chain uses TRBV28 with TRBJ1-5; D remains ambiguous. Trimming left V 2 bases short and J 6 bases short, with 5 bases between. Germline V gives CDR1 MDHEN, CDR2 SYDVKM. The CDR3 loop spans 12 amino acids. CDR3 nucleotide sequence: TGTGCCAGCAGTTTAATTCGTCAGCCCCAGCATTTT. This gives the protein CASSLIRQPQHF.

J is TRBJ2-5 and V is TRBV6-5; D may be TRBD2 (5 bases). The CDR3 has 15 residues. Germline lookup yields CDR1 MNHEY and CDR2 SVGAGI. Trimming pared 0 bases from V and 5 bases from J, leaving 13 bases between. This chain's CDR3 is CASSYSSGVRETQYF. The CDR3 DNA is TGTGCCAGCAGTTACTCATCCGGGGTCCGGGAGACCCAGTACTTC.

The V call is TRBV3-1 (or the pseudogene TRBV3-2), the J call TRBJ2-3; 10 bases fit TRBD1. V lost 0 bases and J lost 3; bases outside the gene matches: 9. The CDR3 is made up of 18 amino acids. Looked up from germline, CDR1 is LGHDT and CDR2 is YNNKEL (reference sequence). CDR3 loop: CASSQDPPGQGGTDTQYF. In nucleotides, the CDR3 is TGTGCCAGCAGCCAAGATCCCCCCGGACAGGGGGGAACAGATACGCAGTATTTT.

The chain recombines TRBV2 with TRBJ1-3; 7 nucleotides agree with TRBD1. The CDR3 runs 14 residues. Germline V CDR1 and CDR2: SNHLY, FYNNEI. Losses at the gene ends were 6 bases for V and 2 bases for J; bases not matched to a gene: 4. In DNA, the CDR3 is TGTGCCAGCAGGGGGGACAGCGCTGGAAACACCATATATTTT. This codes for CASRGDSAGNTIYF.

CDR3 sequence reads: CASSQAGALNQPQHF. In DNA, the CDR3 is TGTGCCAGCAGCCAAGCTGGGGCCCTCAATCAGCCCCAGCATTTT. V and J are TRBV3-1 (or the pseudogene TRBV3-2) and TRBJ1-5, with D possibly TRBD1 on 5 matching bases. The CDR3 covers 15 residues. CDR1 is LGHDT and CDR2 is YNNKEL in the germline V gene (reference sequence). Trimming cost V 1 base and J 3 bases, with 10 bases left between them.

The chain recombines TRBV5-1 with TRBJ2-6; D unresolved. The CDR3 covers 14 residues. The V gene's germline CDR1 is SGHRS and CDR2 YFSETQ. V was shortened by 4 bases and J by 0 bases, with 5 bases between the two germline ends. The CDR3 DNA is TGCGCCAGCAGCCTAATCTCTGGGGCCAACGTCCTGACTTTC. Its translation is CASSLISGANVLTF. The complete variable domain, with remaining parts taken from reference TRBV5-1 and TRBJ2-6, reads KAGVTQTPRYLIKTRGQQVTLSCSPISGHRSVSWYQQTPGQGLQFLFEYFSETQRNKGNFPGRFSGRQFSNSRSEMNVSTLELGDSALYLCASSLISGANVLTFGAGSRLTVL.

The V and J genes are TRBV27 and TRBJ1-2, with a weak D call TRBD1 (5 bases). Trimming took off 7 bases at V and 0 bases at J, with 12 bases between the two ends. Per germline, CDR1 MNHEY and CDR2 SMNVEV (reference sequence). This CDR3 region has 14 residues. CDR3: CASKPTVTNYGYTF. CDR3 nucleotides: TGTGCCAGCAAACCGACAGTCACTAACTATGGCTACACCTTC.